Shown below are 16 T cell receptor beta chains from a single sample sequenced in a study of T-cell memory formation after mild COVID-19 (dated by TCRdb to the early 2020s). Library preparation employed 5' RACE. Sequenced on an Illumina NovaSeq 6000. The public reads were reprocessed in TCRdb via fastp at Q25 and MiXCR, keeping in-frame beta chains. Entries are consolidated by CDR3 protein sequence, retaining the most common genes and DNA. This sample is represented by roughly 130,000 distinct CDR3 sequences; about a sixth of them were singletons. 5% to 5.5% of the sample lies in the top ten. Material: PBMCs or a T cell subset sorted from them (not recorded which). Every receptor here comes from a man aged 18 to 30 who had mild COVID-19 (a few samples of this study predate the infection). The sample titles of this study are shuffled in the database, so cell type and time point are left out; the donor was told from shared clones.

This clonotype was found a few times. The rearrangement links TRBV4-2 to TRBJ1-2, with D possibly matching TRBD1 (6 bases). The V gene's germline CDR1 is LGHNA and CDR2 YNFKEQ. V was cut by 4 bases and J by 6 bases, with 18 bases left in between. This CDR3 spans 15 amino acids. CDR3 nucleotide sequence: TGTGCCAGCAGCCGGACAGCGGACCGGGACGATGGCTACACCTTC. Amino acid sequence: CASSRTADRDDGYTF.

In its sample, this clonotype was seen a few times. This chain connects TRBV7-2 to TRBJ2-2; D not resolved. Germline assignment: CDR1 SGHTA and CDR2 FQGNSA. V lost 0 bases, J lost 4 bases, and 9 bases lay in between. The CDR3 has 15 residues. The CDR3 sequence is CASSLAYRFTGELFF. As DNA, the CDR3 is TGTGCCAGCAGCTTAGCATACCGGTTCACCGGGGAGCTGTTTTTT.

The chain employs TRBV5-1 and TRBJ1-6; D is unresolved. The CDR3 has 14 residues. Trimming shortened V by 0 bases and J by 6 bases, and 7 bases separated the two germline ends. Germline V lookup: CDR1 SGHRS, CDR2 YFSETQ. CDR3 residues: CASSLGELNSPLHF. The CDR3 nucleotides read TGCGCCAGCAGCTTGGGAGAACTTAATTCACCCCTCCACTTT.

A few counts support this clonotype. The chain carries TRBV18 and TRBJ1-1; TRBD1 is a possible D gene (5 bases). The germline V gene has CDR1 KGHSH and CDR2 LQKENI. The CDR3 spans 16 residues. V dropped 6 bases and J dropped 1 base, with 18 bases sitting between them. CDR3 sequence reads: CASSLTQVGWNTEAFF. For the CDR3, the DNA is TGTGCCAGCTCCCTCACACAGGTTGGTTGGAACACTGAAGCTTTCTTT.

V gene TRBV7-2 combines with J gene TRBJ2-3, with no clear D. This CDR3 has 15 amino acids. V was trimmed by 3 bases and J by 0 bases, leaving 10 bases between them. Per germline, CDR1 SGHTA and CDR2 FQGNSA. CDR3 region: CASSFNSASTDTQYF. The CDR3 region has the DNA TGTGCCAGCAGCTTTAACTCGGCCAGCACAGATACGCAGTATTTT.

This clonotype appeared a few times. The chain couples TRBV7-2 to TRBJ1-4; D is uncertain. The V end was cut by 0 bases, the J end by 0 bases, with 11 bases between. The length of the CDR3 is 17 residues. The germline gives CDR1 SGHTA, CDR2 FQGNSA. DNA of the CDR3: TGTGCCAGCAGCTTAGCCCCGCAGAGGGCAACTAATGAAAAACTGTTTTTT. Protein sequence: CASSLAPQRATNEKLFF.

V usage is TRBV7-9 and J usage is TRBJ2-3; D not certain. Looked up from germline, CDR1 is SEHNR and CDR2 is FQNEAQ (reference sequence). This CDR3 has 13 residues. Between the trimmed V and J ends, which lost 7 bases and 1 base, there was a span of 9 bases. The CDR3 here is CASTPWGTDTQYF. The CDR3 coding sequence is TGTGCCAGCACCCCGTGGGGCACAGATACGCAGTATTTT.

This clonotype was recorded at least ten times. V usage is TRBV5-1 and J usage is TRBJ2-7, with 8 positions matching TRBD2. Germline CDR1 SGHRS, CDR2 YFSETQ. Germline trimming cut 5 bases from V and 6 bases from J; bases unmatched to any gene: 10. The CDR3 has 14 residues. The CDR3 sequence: CASSSGTSHFEQYV. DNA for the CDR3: TGCGCCAGCAGTTCCGGGACTAGTCATTTCGAGCAGTACGTC.

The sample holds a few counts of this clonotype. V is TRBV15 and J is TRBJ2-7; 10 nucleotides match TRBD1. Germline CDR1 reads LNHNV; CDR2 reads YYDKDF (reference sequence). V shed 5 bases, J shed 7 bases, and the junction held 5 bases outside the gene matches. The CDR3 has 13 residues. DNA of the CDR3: TGTGCCACCAGCCCACGGGACAGGGGTGAGCAGTACGTC. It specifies CATSPRDRGEQYV.

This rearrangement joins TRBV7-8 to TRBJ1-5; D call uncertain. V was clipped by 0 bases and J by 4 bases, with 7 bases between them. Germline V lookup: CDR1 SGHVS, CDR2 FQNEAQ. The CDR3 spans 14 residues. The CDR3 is CASSLARENQPQHF. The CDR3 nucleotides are TGTGCCAGCAGCTTAGCCCGGGAGAATCAGCCCCAGCATTTT.

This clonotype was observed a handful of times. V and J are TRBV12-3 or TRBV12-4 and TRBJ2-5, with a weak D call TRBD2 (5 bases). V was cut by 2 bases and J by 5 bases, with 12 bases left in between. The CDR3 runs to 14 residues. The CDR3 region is CASSLLGTRETQYF. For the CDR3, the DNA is TGTGCCAGCAGTTTATTGGGTACTAGGGAGACCCAGTACTTC.

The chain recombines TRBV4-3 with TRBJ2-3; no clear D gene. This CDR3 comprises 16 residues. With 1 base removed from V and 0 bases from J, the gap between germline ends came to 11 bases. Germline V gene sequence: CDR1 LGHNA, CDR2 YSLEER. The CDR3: CASSQGERSSTDTQYF. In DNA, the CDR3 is TGCGCCAGCAGCCAAGGCGAAAGGTCTAGCACAGATACGCAGTATTTT.

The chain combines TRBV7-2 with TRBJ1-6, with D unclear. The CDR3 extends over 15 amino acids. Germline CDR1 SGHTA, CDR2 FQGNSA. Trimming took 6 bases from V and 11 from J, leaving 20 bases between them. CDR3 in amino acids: CASSSQSRSGTPLHF. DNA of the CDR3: TGTGCCAGCAGTTCACAGAGCCGCTCCGGTACACCCCTCCACTTT.

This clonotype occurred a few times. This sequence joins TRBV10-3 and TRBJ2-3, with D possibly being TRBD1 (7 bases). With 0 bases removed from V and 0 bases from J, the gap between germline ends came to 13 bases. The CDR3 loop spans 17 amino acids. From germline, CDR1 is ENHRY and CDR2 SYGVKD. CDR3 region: CAISESASGGSTDTQYF. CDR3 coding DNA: TGTGCCATCAGTGAGTCGGCTTCAGGGGGGAGCACAGATACGCAGTATTTT.

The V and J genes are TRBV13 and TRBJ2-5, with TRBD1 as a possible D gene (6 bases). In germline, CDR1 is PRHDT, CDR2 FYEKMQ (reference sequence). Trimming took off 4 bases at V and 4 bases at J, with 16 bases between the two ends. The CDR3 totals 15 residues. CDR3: CASSSTSGDRETQYF. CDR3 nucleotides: TGTGCCAGCAGCTCCACGTCAGGGGACCGAGAGACCCAGTACTTC.

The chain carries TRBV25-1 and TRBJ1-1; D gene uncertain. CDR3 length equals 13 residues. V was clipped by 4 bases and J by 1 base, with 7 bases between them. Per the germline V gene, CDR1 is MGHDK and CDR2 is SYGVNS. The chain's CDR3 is CASSGTRNTEAFF. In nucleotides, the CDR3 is TGTGCCAGCAGTGGCACAAGGAACACTGAAGCTTTCTTT.